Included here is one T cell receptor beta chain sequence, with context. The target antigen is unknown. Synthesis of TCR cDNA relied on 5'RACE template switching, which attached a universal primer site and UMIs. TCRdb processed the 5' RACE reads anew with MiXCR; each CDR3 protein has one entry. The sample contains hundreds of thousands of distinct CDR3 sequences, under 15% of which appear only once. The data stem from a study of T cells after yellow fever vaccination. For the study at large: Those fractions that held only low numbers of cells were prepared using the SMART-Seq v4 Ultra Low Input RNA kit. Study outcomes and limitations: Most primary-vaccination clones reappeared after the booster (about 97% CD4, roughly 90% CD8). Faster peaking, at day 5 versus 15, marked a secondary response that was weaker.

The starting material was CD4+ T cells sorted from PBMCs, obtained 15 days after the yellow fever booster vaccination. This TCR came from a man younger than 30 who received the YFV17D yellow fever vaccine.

CDR3 DNA sequence: TGTGCCAGCAGCGTTGATTCACCCCTCCACTTT. Translated: CASSVDSPLHF. The V and J genes are TRBV6-8 and TRBJ1-6, with no clear D. CDR3 length: 11 amino acids. Trimming removed 6 bases at V and 8 bases at J, with 5 bases between. Germline loops: CDR1 MNHGY, CDR2 SAAAGT.